Shown below are 20 T cell receptor beta chains from a single sample sequenced in a study of tissue T cells after allogeneic stem cell transplantation. Time point described: mouse harvest day 7 after allogeneic transplant. Mouse grafts combined 10^7 T-cell-depleted bone marrow cells with 10^6 splenic CD5+ T cells. Clones were sequenced by immunoSEQ multiplex PCR, and TCRdb holds only the in-frame ones, with some missing. The sample includes roughly 9,000 clones, about 51% of them seen just once. Source material: gut tissue. These receptors originate from a female BALB/c mouse given C57BL/6 T cells with graft-versus-host disease after an allogeneic hematopoietic cell transplant.

To note about this clone: Here the gene names and germline are mouse. The read terminates 1 residue ahead of where the CDR3 ends, so the germline J gene completes it. V is TRBV26 and J is TRBJ2-3, with 9 bases matching TRBD2. CDR1 and CDR2 from the germline V gene are KGHPV and FQNQEV (reference sequence). The CDR3 contains 15 residues. J lost 0 bases, V lost 5 bases, and 3 bases had no gene match. Incomplete CDR3 DNA: TGTGCCAGCAGTTGGACTGGGGCTAGTGCAGAAACGCTGTAT. Translation: CASSWTGASAETLY. The CDR3 as a whole reads CASSWTGASAETLYF.

This clone was seen only a few times. The gene names given are mouse names. The read stops 1 residue short of the end of the CDR3; the missing end is completed from the germline J gene. The chain combines TRBV12-2 with TRBJ1-3; D ambiguous. Trimming stripped 0 bases from V and 1 base from J, with 9 bases between. This CDR3 is 15 amino acids long. CDR1 is SGHLS, CDR2 HYDKME, per germline. The DNA read from the CDR3 is TGTGCCAGCTCTCTCGAGCCAGCCTCTGGAAATACGCTCTAT. Amino acid sequence: CASSLEPASGNTLY. The whole CDR3 region reads CASSLEPASGNTLYF.

Comment on this clone: Germline and genes: mouse. From the germline J gene comes the end of the CDR3, since the read stops 1 residue before it. The chain has TRBV19 and TRBJ1-2; tentative D call: TRBD1 (5 bases). The V gene's germline CDR1 is FNHDT and CDR2 SITEND (reference sequence). V was trimmed by 0 bases and J by 4 bases, leaving 10 bases between them. CDR3 length: 14 amino acids. The part of the CDR3 DNA that was read is TGTGCCAGCAGTATAGGGGGCGCCGGCTCCGACTACACC. Translation: CASSIGGAGSDYT. The entire CDR3 protein is CASSIGGAGSDYTF.

Details on this clone: Each gene name is a mouse one. The read falls 1 residue short of the CDR3 end, and the missing part is taken from the germline J gene. V usage is TRBV26 and J usage is TRBJ1-1; no firm D call. This CDR3 is built from 14 residues. Trimming removed 3 bases from V and 0 bases from J, with 8 bases in between. The germline V gene has CDR1 KGHPV and CDR2 FQNQEV (reference sequence). CDR3 DNA, as far as it was read: TGTGCCAGCAGTCTTTCCCATCCAAACACAGAAGTCTTC. Protein product: CASSLSHPNTEVF. The complete CDR3 sequence is CASSLSHPNTEVFF.

This clone has more than one count but fewer than ten. Gene names are mouse gene names. The read ends 1 residue before the CDR3 terminus; that terminus is restored from the germline J gene. The genes are TRBV26 and TRBJ1-1; 9 bases map to TRBD1. V dropped 6 bases and J dropped 4; count of bases not matched to a gene: 6. CDR3 size: 14 residues. The V gene's germline CDR1 is KGHPV and CDR2 FQNQEV (reference sequence). The CDR3 sequence: CASSPGTGSTEVFF. Partial CDR3 DNA: TGTGCCAGCAGCCCCGGGACAGGGTCCACAGAAGTCTTC.

Of note for this clone: Gene names and germline refer to mouse. The CDR3 end is not reached by the read, which stops 1 residue before it; the germline J gene fills it in. This chain links TRBV20 with TRBJ1-1; 12 nucleotides match TRBD1. The germline gives CDR1 GFQATS, CDR2 STVNSAI. The ends lost 0 bases at V and 10 bases at J; junction bases unmatched: 9. The CDR3 is made up of 15 amino acids. Incomplete CDR3 DNA: TGTGGTGCTAGGGATCCGGGACAGGGGGCAACGGGAGTCTTC. This gives the protein CGARDPGQGATGVF. In full, the CDR3 is CGARDPGQGATGVFF.

This clone is labeled as medium-sized. The genes are named according to mouse. The read terminates 1 residue ahead of where the CDR3 ends, so the germline J gene completes it. The chain links TRBV26 to TRBJ2-7; tentatively, D is TRBD1 (5 bases). Germline V gene sequence: CDR1 KGHPV, CDR2 FQNQEV (reference sequence). Trimming removed 2 bases from V and 4 bases from J, with 9 bases in between. The CDR3 extends over 13 amino acids. The CDR3 reads CASSLQDKYEQYF. Incomplete CDR3 DNA: TGTGCCAGCAGTCTGCAGGACAAATATGAACAGTAC.

This clone was detected a few times. The gene names here belong to mouse. The sequenced fragment ends 1 residue before the CDR3 boundary, so the rest is inferred from the germline J gene. This chain connects TRBV12-1 to TRBJ1-3; tentative D call: TRBD1 (5 bases). Germline-derived CDR1 and CDR2 are SGHSN and HYEKVE. The CDR3 extends over 15 amino acids. V gave up 0 bases and J gave up 3 bases, with 11 bases separating them. CDR3 DNA, as far as it was read: TGTGCCAGCTCTCTCGTATGGGGCGGTGGAAATACGCTCTAT. Translating it yields CASSLVWGGGNTLY. The whole CDR3 protein reads CASSLVWGGGNTLYF.

On this clone itself: Gene names follow the mouse nomenclature. Read data end 1 residue before the CDR3 end; the end is taken from the germline J gene. The V call is TRBV23, the J call TRBJ1-1; TRBD1, the table's D call, lacks a check against the DNA. The CDR3 spans 13 residues. Germline V gives CDR1 KGHTA, CDR2 FQNQQP. CDR3 residues: CSSSRDRNTEVFF. Incomplete CDR3 DNA: TGCTCCAGCAGCCGGGACAGAAACACAGAAGTCTTC.

To note about this clone: Gene names denote mouse genes. Coverage ceases 1 residue before the CDR3 finishes, and the germline J gene fills in the end. The V and J genes are TRBV16 and TRBJ1-1, with D possibly TRBD1 on 6 matching bases. The V end lost 6 bases, the J end lost 1 base, and 9 bases lay between the germline ends. This CDR3 is 13 amino acids long. Per the germline V gene, CDR1 is SGHSA and CDR2 is FRNQAP. The CDR3 region is CASREGGNTEVFF. The DNA read from the CDR3 is TGTGCAAGCAGGGAAGGGGGGAACACAGAAGTCTTC.

In its sample, this clone was seen a few times. Gene names and germline refer to mouse. CDR3 bases read: TGTGCCAGCGGTGATGCCTGGGGGGTTGAACAGTAC. This gives the protein CASGDAWGVEQY. The complete CDR3 protein is CASGDAWGVEQYF. The chain couples TRBV13-2 to TRBJ2-7; 8 positions match TRBD2. The CDR3 goes on 1 residue after the read ends, and that part is filled in from the germline J gene. Unmatched junction bases numbered 2, after V lost 0 bases and J lost 6 bases. The germline V gene has CDR1 NNHNN and CDR2 SYGAGS (reference sequence). The CDR3 has 13 amino acids.

Notes on this clone: Gene and germline names: mouse. The CDR3 goes on 1 residue after the read ends, and that part is filled in from the germline J gene. This chain uses TRBV26 with TRBJ1-3; no firm D call. The ends were cut back, 2 bases at V and 0 bases at J, with 11 bases in the middle. CDR1 and CDR2 from the germline V gene are KGHPV and FQNQEV (reference sequence). The CDR3 covers 16 residues. The sequenced CDR3 bases are TGTGCCAGCAGTCTGAAAGGGTTTAATTCTGGAAATACGCTCTAT. Translated, it gives CASSLKGFNSGNTLY. The CDR3 in its entirety is CASSLKGFNSGNTLYF.

Sample share makes this clone large (0.1 to 1%). These gene names are mouse names. The missing CDR3 end, 1 residue past where the read stops, is filled in from the germline J gene. The chain uses TRBV26 and TRBJ2-4; 7 nucleotides line up with TRBD2. Germline assignment: CDR1 KGHPV and CDR2 FQNQEV (reference sequence). The CDR3 length is 14 residues. Losses at the gene ends were 2 bases for V and 1 base for J; bases not matched to a gene: 0. CDR3 residues: CASSLDWGQNTLYF. The covered CDR3 bases are TGTGCCAGCAGTCTGGACTGGGGTCAAAACACCTTGTAC. Drawing the rest from reference TRBV26 and TRBJ2-4, the complete variable domain is NSKVIQTPRYLVKGQGQKAKMRCIPEKGHPVVFWYQQNKNNEFKFLINFQNQEVLQQIDMTEKRFSAECPSNSPCSLEIQSSEAGDSALYLCASSLDWGQNTLYFGAGTRLSVL.

There are a few counts of this clone. Genes here carry mouse names. The CDR3 is cut off 1 residue early in the read; its end comes from the germline J gene. The rearrangement links TRBV23 to TRBJ2-7; the table calls TRBD2, which could not be checked here. The germline CDR1 and CDR2 sequences are KGHTA and FQNQQP. The CDR3 runs to 16 residues. CDR3 loop: CSSSQSRGGSSYEQYF. The sequenced part of the CDR3 DNA is TGCTCCAGCAGTCAATCGAGGGGGGGGAGCTCCTATGAACAGTAC.

This clone has more than one count but fewer than ten. Each gene name is a mouse one. Read data end 1 residue before the CDR3 end; the end is taken from the germline J gene. The rearrangement joins TRBV3 to TRBJ2-4; the match to TRBD1 covers 7 bases. J gave up 0 bases and V 4 bases, and 1 base lay outside the gene matches. CDR3 length: 14 amino acids. Germline V lookup: CDR1 SNHLY, CDR2 FYNGKV (reference sequence). This CDR3 is CASSYRGSQNTLYF. The DNA read from the CDR3 is TGTGCCAGCAGCTACAGGGGTAGTCAAAACACCTTGTAC. Using reference TRBV3 and TRBJ2-4 for the parts outside the CDR3, the full variable domain is GPKVLQIPSHQIIDMGQMVTLNCDPVSNHLYFYWYKQILGQQMEFLVNFYNGKVMEKSKLFKDQFSVERPDGSYFTLKIQPTALEDSAVYFCASSYRGSQNTLYFGAGTRLSVL.

This clone was seen a few times. Mouse names are used for the genes. The read ends 1 residue early relative to the CDR3; the germline J gene fills the gap. This chain links TRBV24 with TRBJ2-1; 10 bases fit TRBD1. With 2 bases clipped from V and 6 bases from J, the junction kept 10 bases outside the gene matches. CDR1 and CDR2 from the germline V gene are KGHTA and FRNEEI. The CDR3 is 17 amino acids. The chain's CDR3 is CASSLGRDRGRIAEQFF. Incomplete CDR3 DNA: TGTGCCAGCAGTCTGGGACGAGACAGGGGGCGCATTGCTGAGCAGTTC.

Of note for this clone: Germline and genes here are mouse. The CDR3 end is not reached by the read, which stops 1 residue before it; the germline J gene fills it in. Within the sample, other DNA sequences also encode this same CDR3. The genes are TRBV26 and TRBJ2-2; D is unclear. Trimming took 4 bases from V and 0 from J, leaving 6 bases between them. This CDR3 has 14 residues. The germline CDR1 and CDR2 sequences are KGHPV and FQNQEV (reference sequence). Partial CDR3 DNA: TGTGCCAGCAGTCCCGGAGCAAACACCGGGCAGCTCTAC. Amino acids: CASSPGANTGQLY. The full CDR3 reads CASSPGANTGQLYF.

There are a few counts of this clone. The germline and genes are mouse ones. The read gets to within 1 residue of the CDR3 end, and the germline J gene fills in the rest. The rearrangement links TRBV24 to TRBJ2-4; 7 bases fit TRBD1. The J segment lost 3 bases and the V segment lost 0 bases, leaving 9 bases of the junction unmatched. The CDR3 spans 17 residues. Germline lookup yields CDR1 KGHTA and CDR2 FRNEEI. CDR3: CASSLYLQGPLQNTLYF. The CDR3 bases that were read are TGTGCCAGCAGTCTGTATTTACAGGGGCCTCTCCAAAACACCTTGTAC.

Comment on this clone: Gene names and germline refer to mouse. The CDR3 is cut off 1 residue early in the read; its end comes from the germline J gene. The chain joins TRBV26 to TRBJ1-1; 8 bases map to TRBD1. Germline V lookup: CDR1 KGHPV, CDR2 FQNQEV (reference sequence). With V trimmed by 2 bases and J by 4 bases, 3 bases remained unmatched. The CDR3 spans 14 residues. This CDR3 reads CASSLAGGSTEVFF. CDR3 DNA (partial): TGTGCCAGCAGTCTGGCAGGGGGCTCCACAGAAGTCTTC.

Worth noting for this clone: Genes and germline are mouse. The CDR3 end lies 1 residue beyond the end of the read and is filled in from the germline J gene. This chain links TRBV15 with TRBJ1-4, with D possibly being TRBD1 (5 bases). The CDR3 length is 14 residues. CDR1 is SGHND and CDR2 is FRSKSL in the germline V gene. The V gene lost 5 bases and the J gene lost 0 bases, with 7 bases spanning the gap. The CDR3 is CASSQGISNERLFF. The covered CDR3 bases are TGTGCCAGCAGTCAGGGTATTTCCAACGAAAGATTATTT.